The T cell receptor beta chain described here comes from a study of blood T cell repertoires in COVID-19. For the study at large: COVID-19 samples, acute and convalescent, were from the United States, Italy and Spain. The analysed material was cDNA or gDNA that came from T cells, B-cell-depleted T cells, or PBMCs.

The CDR3 is 14 amino acids. Germline CDR1 and CDR2: SGHRS and YFSETQ. The V and J ends lost 1 base and 4 bases, in that order; junction bases with no gene match: 4. Study processing details: Quantification of nucleated cells was approximated via reference gene primer amplification. Some clones are missing from TCRdb's copy, which holds only in-frame ones; the method was immunoSEQ multiplex PCR. The V and J calls and clone size were taken over from that table, and D and trimming were inferred from the DNA. The sample lists 85,000 to 95,000 clones, around 88% seen once, with roughly 0.51% in the top ten.

The rearrangement uses TRBV5-1 and TRBJ1-1; 7 bases align to TRBD1. The receptor was derived from a man in his sixties with acute or convalescent COVID-19. The specimen sequenced was peripheral blood. CDR3 amino acids: CASSLKGGGTEAFF. CDR3 DNA sequence: TGCGCCAGCAGCTTGAAAGGGGGCGGCACTGAAGCTTTCTTT.